The rows below give T cell receptor beta chains drawn from one sample of a study of blood T cell repertoires in COVID-19. TCRdb keeps only in-frame clones here, not all; method: immunoSEQ multiplex PCR. Here the sample spans approximately 120,000 clones, 88% being singletons. The sequenced sample consisted of peripheral blood. These receptors all come from a woman of 80 years or more with acute or convalescent COVID-19. Each CDR3 is given with its conserved first and last residue.

TRBJ2-7 | TRBV25-1 | CASSGIYEQYF
TRBJ1-3 | TRBV9 | CASSVGGHSDGNTIYF
TRBJ2-3 | TRBV6-6 | CASSYSESSDTQYF
TRBJ1-5 | TRBV28 | CASSPWGGTGTIVQPQHF
TRBJ2-1 | TRBV5-1 | CASSLVGTGGTHNEQFF
TRBJ2-3 | TRBV18 | CASSAKLPGDRSTDTQYF
TRBJ1-3 | TRBV10-3 | CAISDLDRAGNTIYF
TRBJ1-2 | TRBV9 | CASSVGEARHGYTF
TRBJ1-1 | TRBV5-4 | CASSFRGTVNTEAFF
TRBJ1-5 | TRBV18 | CASSQKAAGGYSNQPQHF
TRBJ1-6 | TRBV7-2 | CASSGDTGMGYNSPLHF
TRBJ2-7 | TRBV4-1 | CASSQDGPPASGPYEQYF
TRBJ1-2 | TRBV6-5 | CASSYLAGDYGYTF
TRBJ1-2 | TRBV5-4 | CASSLTGPGGYTF
TRBJ1-1 | TRBV9 | CASSASQGDTEAFF
TRBJ2-1 | TRBV4-3 | CASSQGPDSYNEQFF
TRBJ2-2 | TRBV10-3 | CAISDPTRQKSNTGELFF
TRBJ2-5 | TRBV19 | CASSFRDRGRFGETQYF
TRBJ1-5 | TRBV6-5 | CASSTQEGQPQHF
TRBJ2-3 | TRBV5-1 | CASTDQTGGTDTQYF
TRBJ2-5 | TRBV29-1 | CSVDRAQETQYF
TRBJ2-3 | TRBV6-5 | CASSLAGGTDTQYF
TRBJ1-4 | TRBV25-1 | CASSETSGRGEKLFF
TRBJ2-7 | TRBV3-1/TRBV3-2 | CASSQDRSSGYEQYF
TRBJ2-7 | TRBV28 | CASSLLAGPSYEQYF
TRBJ2-1 | TRBV19 | CASRDRGDNEQFF
TRBJ1-2 | TRBV19 | CASSITGGNGYTF
TRBJ2-2 | TRBV5-4 | CASSLKGSGELFF
TRBJ1-4 | TRBV4-1 | CASSLRPPGQRNEKLFF
TRBJ2-7 | TRBV6-1 | CASSEGGGGPYEQYF
TRBJ2-5 | TRBV2 | CATGGERPRETQYF
TRBJ1-6 | TRBV6-4 | CASSEDRNNSPLHF
TRBJ2-5 | TRBV4-3 | CASSQYPLAGGRETQYF
TRBJ2-5 | TRBV5-1 | CASSLTGASKETQYF
TRBJ2-5 | TRBV4-1 | CASSQDKTQYF
TRBJ1-2 | TRBV10-2 | CASTAGTAGYTF
TRBJ2-7 | TRBV6-6 | CASNLNVLYEQYF
TRBJ1-5 | TRBV28 | CASSLPRDSRGYRNQPQHF
TRBJ2-4 | TRBV5-1 | CASSPGGAKNIQYF
TRBJ1-4 | TRBV5-1 | CASSLKWGPNEKLFF
TRBJ1-2 | TRBV24-1 | CATSDPSQGSSRGYTF
TRBJ2-5 | TRBV5-1 | CASSLAGTGAETQYF
TRBJ1-1 | TRBV18 | CASSPKRNTEAFF
TRBJ2-7 | TRBV28 | CASSGPTGLGRSYEQYF
TRBJ1-5 | TRBV3-1/TRBV3-2 | CASSQQGNQPQHF
TRBJ2-1 | TRBV9 | CASSDGTSGRTNEQFF
TRBJ1-2 | TRBV7-2 | CASSQGGNMATKGYTF
TRBJ1-2 | TRBV7-2 | CASSPPGQGFYGYTF
TRBJ2-5 | TRBV4-1 | CASSQDPSGGQQETQYF
TRBJ2-1 | TRBV9 | CASSATGTSFYNEQFF
TRBJ2-5 | TRBV5-1 | CASSLGQGKTQYF
TRBJ2-2 | TRBV28 | CASRNPGEGELFF